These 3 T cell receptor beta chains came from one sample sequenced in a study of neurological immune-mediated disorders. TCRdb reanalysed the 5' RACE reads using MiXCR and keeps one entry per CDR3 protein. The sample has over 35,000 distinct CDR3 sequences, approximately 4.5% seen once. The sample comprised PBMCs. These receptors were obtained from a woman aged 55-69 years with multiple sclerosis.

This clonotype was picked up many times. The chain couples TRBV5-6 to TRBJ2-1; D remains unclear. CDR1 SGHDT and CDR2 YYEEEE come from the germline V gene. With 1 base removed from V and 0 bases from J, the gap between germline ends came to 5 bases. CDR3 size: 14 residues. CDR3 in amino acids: CASSLKGSYNEQFF. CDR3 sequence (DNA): TGTGCCAGCAGCTTGAAGGGCTCCTACAATGAGCAGTTCTTC. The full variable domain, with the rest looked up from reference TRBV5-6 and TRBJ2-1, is DAGVTQSPTHLIKTRGQQVTLRCSPKSGHDTVSWYQQALGQGPQFIFQYYEEEERQRGNFPDRFSGHQFPNYSSELNVNALLLGDSALYLCASSLKGSYNEQFFGPGTRLTVL.

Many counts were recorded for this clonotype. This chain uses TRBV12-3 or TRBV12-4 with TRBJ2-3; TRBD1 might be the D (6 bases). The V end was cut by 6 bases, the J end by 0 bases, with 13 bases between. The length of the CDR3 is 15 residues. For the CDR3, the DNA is TGTGCCAGCAGGACCGGACAGTTCAGCACAGATACGCAGTATTTT. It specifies CASRTGQFSTDTQYF.

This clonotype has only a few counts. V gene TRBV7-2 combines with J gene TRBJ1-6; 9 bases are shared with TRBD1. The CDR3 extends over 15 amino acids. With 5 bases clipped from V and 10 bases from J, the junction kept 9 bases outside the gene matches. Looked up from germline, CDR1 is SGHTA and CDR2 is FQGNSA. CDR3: CASSPPDRGVSPLHF. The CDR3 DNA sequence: TGTGCCAGCAGCCCCCCAGACAGGGGGGTCTCACCCCTCCACTTT.